This TCR beta chain was captured by sequencing in a study of blood T cell repertoires in COVID-19. As for the study in general: The United States, Italy and Spain supplied acute and convalescent COVID-19 samples.

V lost 6 bases to trimming and J lost 5 bases; unmatched junction nucleotides: 7. The CDR3 has 15 amino acids. Germline CDR1 SEHNR, CDR2 FQNEAQ (reference sequence). The study recruited people aged roughly 18 to 100 years across more than 20 US areas. The study assigned cohorts using participant-reported clinical history. Authors' processing steps: Reference gene primers were amplified, and this amplification served to estimate nucleated cell counts. Libraries were prepared by immunoSEQ multiplex PCR; TCRdb keeps only in-frame clonotypes and omits some of them. Clone size and V and J calls were adopted from that table, with D and trimming inferred from the DNA. The top ten clones hold roughly 1.4% of a sample with about 360,000 clones, more than 75% of them seen once.

Sequenced material: PBMCs or T cells enriched from blood (not recorded which). The sequence came from a man aged 25 to 40 who had recovered from COVID-19. The chain combines TRBV7-9 with TRBJ2-1; 10 bases line up with TRBD2. The CDR3, as DNA: TGTGCCAGCAGACCGAGCGGGGGGGCCGACAATGAGCAGTTCTTC. Translating it yields CASRPSGGADNEQFF.